These T cell receptor beta chains were read from a single sample in a study of blood T cell repertoires in COVID-19. The repertoire was sequenced with immunoSEQ multiplex PCR; TCRdb's copy has only in-frame clones and lacks some. Here the sample spans around 270,000 clones, around 84% being singletons. Source material: peripheral blood. These receptors were obtained from a man aged 60 to 75 with acute or convalescent COVID-19. The CDR3 runs from the conserved cysteine through the conserved F or W. The D gene is left open where the match is weak. Rows give clone size only sometimes, using once, few, many, or a class for an expanded clone.

j_gene	v_gene	abundance	d_gene	CDR3nt	CDR3aa
TRBJ2-5	TRBV29-1	.	.	TGCAGCGCTGCGAGGGGGATCCAAGAGACCCAGTACTTC	CSAARGIQETQYF
TRBJ2-7	TRBV5-1	few	.	TGCGCCAGCAATCATGGGACTTCTTACCCTGAAGAGCAGTACTTC	CASNHGTSYPEEQYF
TRBJ2-1	TRBV6-2/TRBV6-3	.	.	TGTGCCAGCAGTTCGACGCGGGACAGAAAATACAATGAGCAGTTCTTC	CASSSTRDRKYNEQFF
TRBJ2-7	TRBV5-8	.	TRBD2	TGTGCCAGCAGCCGCGGGGGGGTGTCCTACGAGCAGTACTTC	CASSRGGVSYEQYF
TRBJ2-7	TRBV29-1	.	.	TGCAGCGTTGTCAGGGACTCCTACGAGCAGTACTTC	CSVVRDSYEQYF
TRBJ2-7	TRBV21-1	.	.	TGTGCCACTTTCCTACAGCCTTCCTACGAGCAGTACTTC	CATFLQPSYEQYF
TRBJ1-5	TRBV28	once	TRBD1	TGTGCCAGCACTTCCCCACAGGGGAGGCATCAGCCCCAGCATTTT	CASTSPQGRHQPQHF
TRBJ2-7	TRBV4-3	.	.	TGCGCCAGCAGCCAAGACCAGGGCACCTACGAGCAGTACTTC	CASSQDQGTYEQYF
TRBJ2-1	TRBV4-3	.	TRBD2	TGCGCCAGCAGCCAACACCCCGGGAGCGGGAGGGCCACGGATGAGCAGTTCTTC	CASSQHPGSGRATDEQFF
TRBJ2-2	TRBV6-6	.	TRBD2	TGTGCCAGCAGTTACCTGCGGGGGGCGGATACCGGGGAGCTGTTTTTT	CASSYLRGADTGELFF
TRBJ1-2	TRBV3-1/TRBV3-2	.	.	TGTGCCAGCAGCCAAGGAAGCCGCGCGGGGGGCTACACCTTC	CASSQGSRAGGYTF
TRBJ2-1	TRBV7-2	.	.	TGTGCCAGCAGCTCCTTCGAGGTCTACAATGAGCAGTTCTTC	CASSSFEVYNEQFF
TRBJ2-1	TRBV11-2	.	TRBD2	TGTGCCAGCAGCTTCGGCGTCGGGAGGGGTGAGCAGTTCTTC	CASSFGVGRGEQFF
TRBJ1-2	TRBV6-2/TRBV6-3	.	TRBD1	TGTGCCAGCAGTTACTCGACCAATCCGCTTCGACAGGGAAGAGTGAACTATGGCTACACCTTC	CASSYSTNPLRQGRVNYGYTF
TRBJ1-1	TRBV5-1	.	.	TGCGCCAGCAGCTTGAGTCAGGGTACGAACACTGAAGCTTTCTTT	CASSLSQGTNTEAFF
TRBJ1-1	TRBV7-9	.	.	TGTGCCAGCAGCTCCACGGAGTCCCAAGCTTTCTTT	CASSSTESQAFF